This passage covers 26 T cell receptor beta chains from one sample sequenced in a study of OX40 agonist ivuxolimab in advanced cancers. Generated by immunoSEQ multiplex PCR, the TCRdb table keeps only in-frame clones and is missing some. The data hold 65,000 to 90,000 clones, with 92% observed a single time. Sequencing used CD4+ or CD8+ T cells sorted from blood, obtained in a trial of the OX40 agonist ivuxolimab. The receptors here all came from an adult with an advanced solid tumor such as melanoma, head and neck, liver or kidney cancer.

The chain employs TRBV27 and TRBJ1-1; D possibly corresponds to TRBD1 (5 bases). With 9 bases removed from V and 3 bases from J, the gap between germline ends came to 20 bases. The CDR3 totals 15 residues. The V gene's germline CDR1 is MNHEY and CDR2 SMNVEV (reference sequence). The CDR3 DNA sequence: TGTGCCAGTAATTCCCCGGGCAGGGTTGACACTGAAGCTTTCTTT. It is translated as CASNSPGRVDTEAFF.

The genes are TRBV2 and TRBJ2-7, with 7 bases identical to TRBD1. The V gene end was trimmed by 8 bases and the J gene end by 7 bases; junction bases not matched to a gene: 8. CDR3 length: 12 residues. Germline CDR1 and CDR2: SNHLY and FYNNEI. CDR3 loop: CASVDRAGEQYF. CDR3 nucleotides: TGTGCCAGCGTTGACAGGGCGGGTGAGCAGTACTTC. The complete variable domain, with remaining parts taken from reference TRBV2 and TRBJ2-7, reads EPEVTQTPSHQVTQMGQEVILRCVPISNHLYFYWYRQILGQKVEFLVSFYNNEISEKSEIFDDQFSVERPDGSNFTLKIRSTKLEDSAMYFCASVDRAGEQYFGPGTRLTVT.

The V call is TRBV2, the J call TRBJ1-1; 8 bases map to TRBD1. In germline, CDR1 is SNHLY, CDR2 FYNNEI. This CDR3 has 13 amino acids. Losses at the gene ends were 6 bases for V and 1 base for J; bases not matched to a gene: 1. CDR3 DNA: TGTGCCAGCAGGGGGACAGGGAACACTGAAGCTTTCTTT. Its protein product is CASRGTGNTEAFF.

J is TRBJ1-4 and V is TRBV10-3; no firm D call. Trimming stripped 6 bases from V and 13 bases from J, with 15 bases between. CDR3 length equals 12 residues. Germline V gives CDR1 ENHRY, CDR2 SYGVKD. CDR3 bases: TGTGCCATCAGATATCCGGTTCTTTCACTGTTTTTT. Protein product: CAIRYPVLSLFF.

This clone appeared a single time. This chain links TRBV4-1 with TRBJ2-6; D may match TRBD1 or TRBD2 (5 bases each). Trimming pared 0 bases from V and 2 bases from J, leaving 5 bases between. The CDR3 length is 15 residues. Germline CDR1 and CDR2: MGHRA and YSYEKL. CDR3 in amino acids: CASSQEGAGANVLTF. DNA of the CDR3: TGCGCCAGCAGCCAAGAGGGGGCTGGGGCCAACGTCCTGACTTTC.

This chain links TRBV12-5 with TRBJ1-5; D is uncertain. V was shortened by 7 bases and J by 5 bases, with 15 bases between the two germline ends. The CDR3 consists of 14 residues. The germline V gene encodes CDR1 LGHNT and CDR2 FRNRAP. The CDR3 DNA reads TGTGCTAGTGATTCCGGAACAGAATATCAGCCCCAGCATTTT. Translation: CASDSGTEYQPQHF.

This sequence joins TRBV7-9 and TRBJ1-1; D ambiguous. Germline CDR1 reads SEHNR; CDR2 reads FQNEAQ (reference sequence). V was shortened by 5 bases and J by 3 bases, with 7 bases between the two germline ends. The CDR3 is 12 residues long. CDR3 region: CASSLLYTEAFF. CDR3 nucleotides: TGTGCCAGCAGCCTTCTATACACTGAAGCTTTCTTT.

The chain links TRBV7-8 to TRBJ1-2, with D perhaps matching TRBD1 (6 bases). V was clipped by 1 base and J by 5 bases, with 14 bases between them. From germline, CDR1 is SGHVS and CDR2 FQNEAQ. The CDR3 covers 15 residues. This CDR3 reads CASSLGGGAGYGYTF. The CDR3 DNA is TGTGCCAGCAGCTTAGGGGGGGGCGCGGGGTATGGCTACACCTTC.

This rearrangement joins TRBV11-1 to TRBJ1-2; a weak D match, TRBD1 (5 bases). Germline V lookup: CDR1 SGHAT, CDR2 FQDESV (reference sequence). Trimming removed 5 bases at V and 6 bases at J, with 13 bases between. This CDR3 contains 13 residues. CDR3: CASSPRVGDGYTF. The CDR3 nucleotides are TGTGCCAGCAGCCCCAGAGTAGGGGATGGCTACACCTTC.

This chain joins TRBV7-9 and TRBJ1-1; the D is unclear. The CDR3 runs 14 residues. Germline V gene sequence: CDR1 SEHNR, CDR2 FQNEAQ (reference sequence). V was trimmed by 1 base and J by 4 bases, leaving 10 bases between them. CDR3 in amino acids: CASSLVQDRTEAFF. CDR3 nucleotides: TGTGCCAGCAGCTTAGTGCAGGATCGCACTGAAGCTTTCTTT.

The chain recombines TRBV7-6 with TRBJ2-2; 7 bases are shared with TRBD1. Germline V gene sequence: CDR1 SGHVS, CDR2 FNYEAQ. The CDR3 runs 14 residues. J gave up 3 bases and V 3 bases, and 1 base lay outside the gene matches. The CDR3 coding sequence is TGTGCCAGCAGCTTTACAGGGGACACCGGGGAGCTGTTTTTT. It translates to CASSFTGDTGELFF.

V gene TRBV6-9 combines with J gene TRBJ1-2, with D unresolved. The CDR3 covers 10 residues. The V gene's germline CDR1 is MNHGY and CDR2 SVAAGI. Trimming left V 6 bases short and J 5 bases short, with 4 bases between. CDR3 nucleotide sequence: TGTGCCAGCAGCCAGTATGGCTACACCTTC. It specifies CASSQYGYTF.

The chain carries TRBV2 and TRBJ2-7; 8 bases match TRBD2. The germline V gene encodes CDR1 SNHLY and CDR2 FYNNEI. CDR3 size: 15 residues. J gave up 4 bases and V 4 bases, and 9 bases lay outside the gene matches. CDR3 nucleotide sequence: TGTGCCAGCAGTGTAGGAGCGGGAGAGCTTTACGAGCAGTACTTC. Its translation is CASSVGAGELYEQYF.

CDR3 bases: TGTGCCAGCAGCGTAACTGAGAATACTGAAGCTTTCTTT. Its translation is CASSVTENTEAFF. This chain links TRBV9 with TRBJ1-1; D ambiguous. Germline loops: CDR1 SGDLS, CDR2 YYNGEE. The CDR3 has 13 residues. V was clipped by 1 base and J by 5 bases, with 9 bases between them.

This clone was counted a few times. The rearrangement links TRBV4-3 to TRBJ1-1; no reliable D call. Looked up from germline, CDR1 is LGHNA and CDR2 is YSLEER. Between the trimmed V and J ends, which lost 0 bases and 0 bases, there was a span of 8 bases. The CDR3 length is 15 residues. The CDR3 protein is CASSQDSGLNTEAFF. In DNA form, the CDR3 reads TGCGCCAGCAGCCAAGATTCGGGCCTGAACACTGAAGCTTTCTTT.

V is TRBV6-4 and J is TRBJ2-1; 9 nucleotides match TRBD2. The germline V gene has CDR1 MRHNA and CDR2 SNTAGT. The J segment lost 9 bases and the V segment lost 2 bases, leaving 8 bases of the junction unmatched. This CDR3 is built from 15 residues. CDR3 DNA: TGTGCCAGCAGTGACGGGCGGGGGGGCCCTGCTGAGCAGTTCTTC. It encodes CASSDGRGGPAEQFF.

In its sample, this clone was seen once. The chain combines TRBV9 with TRBJ2-6; D remains ambiguous. This CDR3 has 15 amino acids. Germline values: CDR1 SGDLS, CDR2 YYNGEE. V lost 3 bases and J 0 bases, leaving 7 bases between the germline ends. The CDR3 coding sequence is TGTGCCAGCAGCGGGCCGTACTCTGGGGCCAACGTCCTGACTTTC. It yields the protein CASSGPYSGANVLTF.

V gene TRBV9 combines with J gene TRBJ1-6; D unresolved. The CDR3 has 13 amino acids. V was shortened by 3 bases and J by 7 bases, with 8 bases between the two germline ends. Germline CDR1 SGDLS, CDR2 YYNGEE. The CDR3 DNA is TGTGCCAGCAGCGGGGTCGGGAATTCACCCCTCCACTTT. This gives the protein CASSGVGNSPLHF. Supplemented by reference TRBV9 and TRBJ1-6, the full variable domain reads DSGVTQTPKHLITATGQRVTLRCSPRSGDLSVYWYQQSLDQGLQFLIQYYNGEERAKGNILERFSAQQFPDLHSELNLSSLELGDSALYFCASSGVGNSPLHFGNGTRLTVT.

The CDR3 DNA sequence: TGTGCCATCAGTGGCCCCCCCGCTAGCTCCTACGAGCAGTACTTC. Protein sequence: CAISGPPASSYEQYF. V usage is TRBV10-3 and J usage is TRBJ2-7; D unresolved. The V gene's germline CDR1 is ENHRY and CDR2 SYGVKD. V lost 4 bases and J 0 bases, leaving 13 bases between the germline ends. The CDR3 is 15 amino acids.

In this sample, this clone turned up once. V usage is TRBV5-1 and J usage is TRBJ2-2; 7 positions match TRBD1. The CDR3 covers 15 residues. Germline V gene lookup returns CDR1 SGHRS and CDR2 YFSETQ. V was clipped by 3 bases and J by 6 bases; unmatched bases: 8. The CDR3 protein is CASSSAGGAAGELFF. DNA of the CDR3: TGCGCCAGCAGCTCGGCAGGGGGAGCGGCCGGGGAGCTGTTTTTT.

V and J are TRBV7-8 and TRBJ2-5; D not certain. Trimming removed 5 bases from V and 5 bases from J, with 12 bases in between. The CDR3 spans 13 residues. Germline loops: CDR1 SGHVS, CDR2 FQNEAQ. Here the CDR3 DNA reads TGTGCCAGCAGCACGGACCGTTCGGAGACCCAGTACTTC. Translating it yields CASSTDRSETQYF.

The rearrangement links TRBV6-6 to TRBJ1-1, with D maybe TRBD1 (6 bases). The length of the CDR3 is 14 residues. Trimming stripped 5 bases from V and 1 base from J, with 11 bases between. Germline CDR1 MNHNY, CDR2 SVGAGI (reference sequence). The CDR3 DNA sequence: TGTGCCAGCAGTCCGTCGGGGGCGAACACTGAAGCTTTCTTT. It yields the protein CASSPSGANTEAFF.

V usage is TRBV5-1 and J usage is TRBJ2-3; D remains unclear. In germline, CDR1 is SGHRS, CDR2 YFSETQ. The CDR3 consists of 15 residues. The germline V and J ends were trimmed by 1 base and 2 bases, with 11 bases remaining between them. CDR3 sequence reads: CASSLFQIPTDTQYF. DNA for the CDR3: TGCGCCAGCAGCTTGTTTCAGATCCCCACAGATACGCAGTATTTT.

The chain employs TRBV7-2 and TRBJ1-1; D is undetermined. V lost 1 base, J lost 4 bases, and 13 bases lay in between. The germline V gene encodes CDR1 SGHTA and CDR2 FQGNSA. The CDR3 is made up of 15 amino acids. Written as DNA, the CDR3 is TGTGCCAGCAGCTTAGAGTATCGGGTCCCCACTGAAGCTTTCTTT. Its translation is CASSLEYRVPTEAFF.

The chain combines TRBV5-6 with TRBJ2-2, with 9 nucleotides matching TRBD2. The CDR3 consists of 16 residues. The germline V gene has CDR1 SGHDT and CDR2 YYEEEE. The V gene end was trimmed by 4 bases and the J gene end by 5 bases; junction bases not matched to a gene: 9. CDR3 residues: CASSRGSGGVTGELFF. CDR3 bases: TGTGCCAGCAGCAGGGGTAGCGGGGGTGTGACCGGGGAGCTGTTTTTT.

This chain connects TRBV10-2 to TRBJ2-1; D is perhaps TRBD1 (6 bases). Germline V CDR1 and CDR2: WSHSY, SAAADI. V lost 4 bases and J 8 bases, leaving 12 bases between the germline ends. This CDR3 contains 13 residues. The CDR3 DNA is TGCGCCAGCAGTGGGGGGCCTCGGCATGAGCAGTTCTTC. This gives the protein CASSGGPRHEQFF.